One sample yielded the 14 T cell receptor delta chains listed below, sequenced in a study of gamma-delta chains in newborns, infants, children. TCRdb processed the reads again with the CATT caller. Of 4,000 to 5,500 delta-chain clones listed, 30% to 40% were seen once; the top ten hold 14% to 15%. Sequencing used blood. Source of these receptors: a child who received the measles vaccine.

The V and J genes are TRDV3 and TRDJ1, with TRDD3 matching over 9 bases. CDR3 length: 18 amino acids. Trimming at V came to 0 bases and at J to 0 bases, leaving 14 bases not matched to a gene. Germline lookup yields CDR1 TVYSNPD and CDR2 GDNSRS (reference sequence). The CDR3, as DNA: TGTGCCTTTAGCGGATTCTCGGGGATACGGAGGTACACCGATAAACTCATCTTT. Residues: CAFSGFSGIRRYTDKLIF.

A word on this clone: Since a much larger clone is just one base distant, this may be a read error. The genes are TRDV1 and TRDJ1; 9 bases map to TRDD3. Trimming at V came to 4 bases and at J to 0 bases, leaving 24 bases not matched to a gene. Per the germline V gene, CDR1 is TSWWSYY and CDR2 is QGS. The CDR3 sequence is 22 residues long. CDR3 protein: CALGGPRLPPYWGRRYTDKLIF. The CDR3 nucleotides are TGTGCTCTTGGGGGACCCCGCCTTCCTCCTTACTGGGGGAGAAGGTACACCGATAAACTCATCTTT.

This clone was seen only a few times. V usage is TRDV1 and J usage is TRDJ1; TRDD3 is a possible D gene (6 bases). Germline assignment: CDR1 TSWWSYY and CDR2 QGS. V was cut by 0 bases and J by 0 bases, with 20 bases left in between. This CDR3 is built from 19 residues. The CDR3 region has the DNA TGTGCTCTTGGGGAACTTAAACGAATGGGGGTTCAGTACACCGATAAACTCATCTTT. Encoded protein: CALGELKRMGVQYTDKLIF.

The chain is built from TRDV3 and TRDJ1, with 10 bases matching TRDD3. After removal of 4 bases from V and 0 bases from J, the junction contained 20 bases not matched to a gene. The CDR3 has 19 amino acids. Per the germline V gene, CDR1 is TVYSNPD and CDR2 is GDNSRS (reference sequence). In DNA form, the CDR3 reads TGTGCCTCCAACCTTCTTCCCTACTGGGGGATGGGGTACACCGATAAACTCATCTTT. It specifies CASNLLPYWGMGYTDKLIF. The full variable domain, rest sourced from reference TRDV3 and TRDJ1, is CDKVTQSSPDQTVASGSEVVLLCTYDTVYSNPDLFWYRIRPDYSFQFVFYGDNSRSEGADFTQGRFSVKHILTQKAFHLVISPVRTEDSATYYCASNLLPYWGMGYTDKLIFGKGTRVTVEP.

To note about this clone: At the DNA level, this CDR3 is encoded by other sequences in the same sample as well. The V gene is TRDV3, the J gene TRDJ1; D is perhaps TRDD3 (5 bases). Deletions cut 3 bases from V and 7 bases from J, with 21 bases between. The germline CDR1 and CDR2 sequences are TVYSNPD and GDNSRS (reference sequence). This CDR3 is 14 amino acids long. The CDR3 reads CAFQGTPPSFKLIF. The CDR3 DNA sequence: TGTGCCTTCCAGGGGACTCCCCCCTCCTTTAAACTCATCTTT.

CDR3 nucleotides: TGTGCTCTTGGGGTGCTATCCTTCCAATCTATTACTGGGGGACTTTACACCGATAAACTCATCTTT. Its translation: CALGVLSFQSITGGLYTDKLIF. J is TRDJ1 and V is TRDV1; the match to TRDD3 covers 9 bases. The CDR3 contains 22 residues. Germline assignment: CDR1 TSWWSYY and CDR2 QGS. V was clipped by 4 bases and J by 0 bases; unmatched bases: 24.

The rearrangement uses TRDV3 and TRDJ1; 10 positions agree with TRDD3. The V segment lost 2 bases and the J segment 3 bases; nucleotides outside the gene matches: 9. This CDR3 is 15 amino acids long. Looked up from germline, CDR1 is TVYSNPD and CDR2 is GDNSRS (reference sequence). CDR3 nucleotides: TGTGCCTTTTTGCCGTTGGGGGATACACCCGATAAACTCATCTTT. Its translation: CAFLPLGDTPDKLIF. The full variable domain, in which reference TRDV3 and TRDJ1 provide the parts outside the CDR3, is CDKVTQSSPDQTVASGSEVVLLCTYDTVYSNPDLFWYRIRPDYSFQFVFYGDNSRSEGADFTQGRFSVKHILTQKAFHLVISPVRTEDSATYYCAFLPLGDTPDKLIFGKGTRVTVEP.

This clone was seen more than once but under ten times. J is TRDJ1 and V is TRDV1; TRDD3 matches at 7 bases. The V gene end was trimmed by 5 bases and the J gene end by 0 bases; junction bases not matched to a gene: 21. Germline V gene sequence: CDR1 TSWWSYY, CDR2 QGS. The CDR3 is 20 residues long. Written as DNA, the CDR3 is TGTGCTCTTGGGACCCGACGCCACCGCTTGTACTGGGGCAACACCGATAAACTCATCTTT. Protein sequence: CALGTRRHRLYWGNTDKLIF.

This chain joins TRDV3 and TRDJ1; 11 nucleotides agree with TRDD3. The CDR3 extends over 24 amino acids. The germline CDR1 and CDR2 sequences are TVYSNPD and GDNSRS (reference sequence). Trimming at V came to 0 bases and at J to 2 bases, leaving 32 bases not matched to a gene. The CDR3 nucleotides read TGTGCCTTTAGCCCTCCTCCTACTGTTCTGGGGGGGAATCTGGGGGATACTGGGACCGATAAACTCATCTTT. Translated, it gives CAFSPPPTVLGGNLGDTGTDKLIF.

V is TRDV1 and J is TRDJ1, with D possibly TRDD2 on 9 matching bases. V lost 9 bases and J lost 1, with 48 bases in between. Looked up from germline, CDR1 is TSWWSYY and CDR2 is QGS. This CDR3 region has 25 residues. CDR3 loop: CALEVGSFLRFWGSEETTTTDKLIF. The CDR3 DNA reads TGTGCTCTAGAGGTAGGGTCCTTCCTACGTTTCTGGGGGAGCGAGGAGACCACCACCACCGATAAACTCATCTTT.

This clone was seen just once. The rearrangement uses TRDV3 and TRDJ1, with 11 nucleotides matching TRDD3. The CDR3 sequence is 21 residues long. In germline, CDR1 is TVYSNPD, CDR2 GDNSRS (reference sequence). After removal of 2 bases from V and 1 base from J, the junction contained 24 bases not matched to a gene. The CDR3 region is CAFASYVIIWGILEGTDKLIF. CDR3 DNA sequence: TGTGCCTTTGCCTCCTACGTGATAATCTGGGGGATACTGGAAGGCACCGATAAACTCATCTTT. The whole variable domain, remainder taken from reference TRDV3 and TRDJ1, is CDKVTQSSPDQTVASGSEVVLLCTYDTVYSNPDLFWYRIRPDYSFQFVFYGDNSRSEGADFTQGRFSVKHILTQKAFHLVISPVRTEDSATYYCAFASYVIIWGILEGTDKLIFGKGTRVTVEP.

Comments on this clone: This may come from a read error, since a much larger clone is one base off. The J gene is TRDJ1, the V gene TRDV1; 9 bases are a match to TRDD2. This CDR3 spans 23 amino acids. Germline CDR1 and CDR2: TSWWSYY and QGS. V lost 2 bases and J lost 0; bases outside the gene matches: 25. The CDR3 region is CALGEAGAPSYAWGSEDTDKLIF. CDR3 DNA: TGTGCTCTTGGGGAAGCCGGTGCCCCTTCCTACGCCTGGGGGTCGGAGGACACCGATAAACTCATCTTT.

The J gene is TRDJ1, the V gene TRDV1; D may be TRDD2 or TRDD3 (9 bases each). The CDR3 is 20 amino acids. The V end lost 4 bases, the J end lost 0 bases, and 27 bases lay between the germline ends. Germline CDR1 reads TSWWSYY; CDR2 reads QGS. CDR3 sequence: CALGVLKPSYAGGYTDKLIF. DNA of the CDR3: TGTGCTCTTGGGGTCCTAAAGCCTTCCTACGCTGGGGGATACACCGATAAACTCATCTTT.

This chain uses TRDV1 with TRDJ1, with a weak D call TRDD3 (6 bases). CDR3 length: 21 residues. Germline CDR1 and CDR2: TSWWSYY and QGS. V lost 8 bases, J lost 0 bases, and 34 bases lay in between. The CDR3 spells CALLFGRSPFPLWGYTDKLIF. In DNA, the CDR3 is TGTGCTCTTTTGTTTGGTAGATCCCCCTTTCCGCTCTGGGGATACACCGATAAACTCATCTTT.